These T cell receptor beta chains were read from a single sample in a study of cytomegalovirus exposure and HLA in healthy donors. Only in-frame clones appear in the TCRdb table, and some are missing; sequencing was by immunoSEQ multiplex PCR. Of around 76,000 clones listed, just under 80% are singletons. Sequencing was carried out using PBMCs. These receptors were obtained from a woman aged 40 to 50 in good health and CMV-seropositive. The CDR3 runs from the conserved cysteine through the conserved F or W. The D gene is left open where the match is weak. Clone size is not always given. Where it is, it says once, few, many or a class for expanded clones.

v_gene	d_gene	abundance	j_gene	CDR3nt	CDR3aa
TRBV5-1	.	once	TRBJ1-1	TGCGCCAGCAGCGCACCCGCGGGGGTGAACACTGAAGCTTTCTTT	CASSAPAGVNTEAFF
TRBV19	TRBD1	.	TRBJ2-2	TGTGCCAGTAGTGGAATACGGGACAGCCCCCGACGGGGCACCGGGGAGCTGTTTTTT	CASSGIRDSPRRGTGELFF
TRBV4-3	.	.	TRBJ1-5	TGCGCCAGCAGCCAAGAGCGTCAGCCCGGGAGCAATCAGCCCCAGCATTTT	CASSQERQPGSNQPQHF
TRBV13	.	.	TRBJ2-6	TGTGCCAGCAGCTCAGCTGGGGCCAACGTCCTGACTTTC	CASSSAGANVLTF
TRBV4-3	.	.	TRBJ2-5	TGCGTCAGCAGCCAAGATACAGGGTCACTTATTCGGGAGACCCAGTACTTC	CVSSQDTGSLIRETQYF
TRBV6-6	TRBD1	.	TRBJ2-5	TGTGCCAGCAGGGGGACAGGGGAAATCGAGACCCAGTACTTC	CASRGTGEIETQYF
TRBV5-4	TRBD1	.	TRBJ1-6	TGTGCCAGCAGCTTCAAGTCAGGGGGCACCCTCCACTTT	CASSFKSGGTLHF
TRBV27	.	.	TRBJ2-7	TGTGCCAGCAGCAGCCCTGGAACAGCCGCCTCCTACGAGCAGTACTTC	CASSSPGTAASYEQYF
TRBV5-1	TRBD1	once	TRBJ1-1	TGCGCCACCTCCCGGACAGGGACGTGGGAAATGAACACTGAAGCTTTCTTT	CATSRTGTWEMNTEAFF
TRBV28	.	.	TRBJ1-4	TGTGCCAGCAGTTCCAGGGGTGGTTGGGCTAATGAAAAACTGTTTTTT	CASSSRGGWANEKLFF
TRBV5-1	TRBD2	.	TRBJ2-3	TGCGCCAGCAGCAGGGGACTAGCGGGGGGAATGGATACGCAGTATTTT	CASSRGLAGGMDTQYF
TRBV6-5	TRBD1	.	TRBJ2-5	TGTGCCAGCAGTTACGACAGGGACCAAGAGACCCAGTACTTC	CASSYDRDQETQYF
TRBV2	TRBD2	.	TRBJ2-1	TGTGCCAGCAGTGAACGAAAGCGGGGGGGCCTCGATGAGCAGTTCTTC	CASSERKRGGLDEQFF
TRBV29-1	TRBD1	.	TRBJ2-5	TGCAGCGTTCAACAGGGGGCCGGGGAGACCCAGTACTTC	CSVQQGAGETQYF
TRBV7-9	.	.	TRBJ1-4	TGTGCCAGCAGCCCCGGGGGGATTGCAACTAATGAAAAACTGTTTTTT	CASSPGGIATNEKLFF
TRBV5-8	TRBD1	.	TRBJ1-4	TGTGCCAGCAGCCACGACAGGGAGAAACTGTTTTTT	CASSHDREKLFF
TRBV7-9	TRBD1	.	TRBJ2-3	TGTGCCAGCAGCTCAACGTCCGGGACAGTCGATACGCAGTATTTT	CASSSTSGTVDTQYF
TRBV28	.	.	TRBJ2-7	TGTGCCAGCAGACCTATACGACAGACCTACGAGCAGTACTTC	CASRPIRQTYEQYF
TRBV6-5	TRBD1	once	TRBJ1-2	TGTGCCAGCAGTTACTCAGGGGGCGGTTTGGTTGGCTACACCTTC	CASSYSGGGLVGYTF
TRBV11-2	TRBD1	.	TRBJ2-2	TGTGCCAGCAGCTCGACAGGGGGCGGGATCGGGGAGCTGTTTTTT	CASSSTGGGIGELFF
TRBV4-1	.	.	TRBJ2-5	TGCGCCAGCAGCCAAGACGGTAGTTCTGAGACCCAGTACTTC	CASSQDGSSETQYF
TRBV7-5	.	.	TRBJ2-7	TGTGCCAGAAGCCCAGGGACAGGGTCCCACGAGCAGTACTTC	CARSPGTGSHEQYF
TRBV7-9	TRBD2	.	TRBJ2-3	TGTGCCAGCAGCTTAGCCTCTCCAGCGGGGGGCACAGATACGCAGTATTTT	CASSLASPAGGTDTQYF
TRBV7-2	TRBD2	.	TRBJ2-3	TGTGCCAGCAGCGGACTAGCGGGGACCACAGATACGCAGTATTTT	CASSGLAGTTDTQYF
TRBV27	.	.	TRBJ1-5	TGTGCCAGCAGTTACGGGTCCAATCAGCCCCAGCATTTT	CASSYGSNQPQHF
TRBV28	.	.	TRBJ1-4	TGTGCCAGCAGCGGACAAGAAAATGAAAAACTGTTTTTT	CASSGQENEKLFF
TRBV5-4	TRBD1	.	TRBJ1-4	TGTGCCAGCAGCTTGGACCAGGGGGGTGAAAAACTGTTTTTT	CASSLDQGGEKLFF
TRBV5-1	.	.	TRBJ2-7	TGCGCCAGCAGCTGGATGGACAGACACGAGCAGTACTTC	CASSWMDRHEQYF
TRBV4-3	.	few	TRBJ2-2	TGCGCCAGCAGCCAAGTGCTAGCGAACACCGGGGAGCTGTTTTTT	CASSQVLANTGELFF
TRBV30	TRBD2	.	TRBJ2-3	TGTGCCTGGAGGCTAGCGGGACCGACTACGCAGTATTTT	CAWRLAGPTTQYF
TRBV7-2	TRBD1	.	TRBJ2-5	TGTGCCAGCAGCTTTACAGGGGGCGCGGAGACCCAGTACTTC	CASSFTGGAETQYF
TRBV6-5	.	.	TRBJ2-3	TGTGCCAGCAGTTACTCCGGGGAAAACACAGATACGCAGTATTTT	CASSYSGENTDTQYF
TRBV15	TRBD1	few	TRBJ2-1	TGTGCCACCAGCAGATCCGGGACAGGGGTAAATGAGCAGTTCTTC	CATSRSGTGVNEQFF
TRBV5-4	.	.	TRBJ2-1	TGTGCCAGCAGCTTGAAACAGGGATATTACAATGAGCAGTTCTTC	CASSLKQGYYNEQFF
TRBV6-1	TRBD2	.	TRBJ2-5	TGTGCCAGCAGTTCTAGCGGATTCACGGGAGAGACCCAGTACTTC	CASSSSGFTGETQYF
TRBV4-1	TRBD2	.	TRBJ2-7	TGCGCCAGCAGCCCGACCCCTAGCGGGGGGTCCTACTCCTACGAGCAGTACTTC	CASSPTPSGGSYSYEQYF
TRBV4-2	.	.	TRBJ2-7	TGTGCCAGCAGCCAAGATTGGTCGGGGGTCGAGCAGTACTTC	CASSQDWSGVEQYF
TRBV4-1	TRBD2	.	TRBJ2-3	TGCGCCAGCAGCCAGAATCTAGCGGGGATACTAACGACAGATACGCAGTATTTT	CASSQNLAGILTTDTQYF
TRBV5-6	.	.	TRBJ2-5	TGTGCCAGCAGCTTGGGCCCTAGGGAGACCCAGTACTTC	CASSLGPRETQYF
TRBV11-2	.	few	TRBJ1-2	TGTGCCAGCAGCTTACTACAGGCGTATGGCTACACCTTC	CASSLLQAYGYTF
TRBV7-3	.	.	TRBJ1-1	TGTGCCAGCAGCGAGGAGAACACTGAAGCTTTCTTT	CASSEENTEAFF
TRBV9	.	.	TRBJ2-7	TGTGCCAGCAGCGTAGGAACTACTTCCTCCTACGAGCAGTACTTC	CASSVGTTSSYEQYF
TRBV5-1	TRBD2	.	TRBJ2-7	TGCGCCAGCAGCTCCTCTCCTAGCGGGGGCCCCTCCTACGAGCAGTACTTC	CASSSSPSGGPSYEQYF
TRBV5-6	TRBD1	.	TRBJ2-7	TGTGCCAGCAGCTTGGAACTCGGGACAGGGGGCTACTACGAGCAGTACTTC	CASSLELGTGGYYEQYF